The source of this TCR beta chain is a study of cytomegalovirus exposure and HLA in healthy donors. Background on the study: An earlier analysis found some 100 million unique TCR beta sequences from around 180 million T cells. Among the approximately 400 donors who were genotyped, about 80% fell in the genetic ancestry cluster that is associated with self-reported Caucasian donors.

As for the donors, each was a healthy bone marrow donor. Primers: 60 Vbeta forward and 13 Jbeta reverse. The repertoire was sequenced with immunoSEQ multiplex PCR; TCRdb's copy has only in-frame clones and lacks some. The sample contains more than 110,000 clones, approximately 70% of which appear only once. This CDR3 comprises 16 residues. CDR1 and CDR2 from the germline V gene are SGHNT and YYREEE (reference sequence). The sequenced sample was PBMCs. The sequence was collected from a human donor in good health. The V gene is TRBV5-4, the J gene TRBJ2-5, with 11 nucleotides matching TRBD1. Near its end, the DNA agrees better with TRBJ2-7, so the J call may be wrong. CDR3 protein: CASSPGQGASSYEQYF. In nucleotides, the CDR3 is TGTGCCAGCAGCCCCGGACAGGGGGCCTCCTCCTACGAGCAGTACTTC.